The clone carrying this TCR beta chain was seen at least ten times. What it binds is unknown. The data derive from a study of CD8 T cells in ankylosing spondylitis. Overall study findings and caveats: Clones tied to disease were said to be significantly enriched in matched ankylosing spondylitis synovial fluid. The study identified a TCR beta motif of roughly eight highly homologous variants that appeared characteristic of ankylosing spondylitis blood. Disease-linked clones had a CD8+ phenotype and relatively low frequency in peripheral blood.

Quantitative 5'-RACE with molecular barcodes generated TCR beta libraries. TCRdb used MiXCR to reprocess the 5' RACE reads, holding one entry per CDR3 protein. The data contain 650,000 to 800,000 distinct CDR3 sequences, 15% to 20% of them seen just once; the ten biggest clones take up under 20%. The specimen sequenced was blood, either unsorted or a sorted T cell fraction (not recorded which). This receptor was identified in a male donor with ankylosing spondylitis.

For the CDR3, the DNA is TGCGCCAGCAGCCCCCTTGTGGGGACAGGGATCTTTCTTGAGCAGTTCTTC. It codes for CASSPLVGTGIFLEQFF. V usage is TRBV5-1 and J usage is TRBJ2-1; 9 bases fit TRBD1. Germline CDR1 SGHRS, CDR2 YFSETQ. Trimming removed 4 bases from V and 9 bases from J; junction bases left unmatched: 17. The CDR3 loop spans 17 amino acids.